The 2 T cell receptor beta chains below were found in one sample sequenced in a study of blood T cell repertoires in COVID-19. The data were produced by immunoSEQ multiplex PCR, yet TCRdb's version contains in-frame clones alone and is incomplete. The data show about 150,000 clones, over 65% seen once. Sequenced sample: peripheral blood. These receptors all come from a man older than 75 with acute or convalescent COVID-19.

This clone occurred once. The chain recombines TRBV7-2 with TRBJ2-3, with a weak D call TRBD2 (7 bases). The CDR3 is 15 amino acids. The ends were cut back, 5 bases at V and 5 bases at J, with 17 bases in the middle. Germline CDR1 reads SGHTA; CDR2 reads FQGNSA. The CDR3 DNA sequence: TGTGCCAGCAGCGCAAGGGGGGGTGGAGGAGATACGCAGTATTTT. It yields the protein CASSARGGGGDTQYF.

V is TRBV5-5 and J is TRBJ1-3, with D uncertain. V was cut by 0 bases and J by 9 bases, with 10 bases left in between. The CDR3 runs to 13 residues. CDR1 SGHKS and CDR2 YYEKEE come from the germline V gene (reference sequence). The CDR3, as DNA: TGTGCCAGCAGCTTGGTACTGGAGGGCACCATATATTTT. Its protein product is CASSLVLEGTIYF.